These T cell receptor beta chains were read from a single sample in a study of beta chain features in type 1 diabetes. Clones were sequenced by immunoSEQ multiplex PCR, and TCRdb holds only the in-frame ones, with some missing. The sample contains more than 300,000 clones, approximately 8% of which appear only once. The sample was central memory CD4+ T cells from blood. The receptors shown here come from a woman under 30 in good health. Each CDR3 is given with its conserved first and last residue. D genes are given only for firm matches. The size entry is marked missing in some rows and otherwise reads once, few, many or a size class.

J | size | D | V | CDR3 | DNA
TRBJ2-5 | few | NA | TRBV29-1 | CSVEDHKGGETQYF | TGCAGCGTTGAAGATCATAAGGGCGGAGAGACCCAGTACTTC
TRBJ2-3 | few | TRBD2 | TRBV7-3 | CASSLGGRAKDTQYF | TGTGCCAGCAGCTTAGGCGGGAGGGCCAAAGATACGCAGTATTTT
TRBJ2-7 | NA | NA | TRBV10-3 | CAISEGNGGMGEQYF | TGTGCCATCAGCGAGGGGAATGGCGGGATGGGGGAGCAGTACTTC
TRBJ2-6 | NA | NA | TRBV4-1 | CASSQVGMSSSGANVLTF | TGCGCCAGCAGCCAAGTTGGCATGTCCAGCTCTGGGGCCAACGTCCTGACTTTC
TRBJ2-7 | many | NA | TRBV15 | CATSREPFSYEQYF | TGTGCCACCAGCAGAGAGCCGTTCTCCTACGAGCAGTACTTC
TRBJ1-2 | few | TRBD1 | TRBV7-2 | CASSLGQTNYGYTF | TGTGCCAGCAGCTTGGGACAGACGAACTATGGCTACACCTTC
TRBJ2-3 | many | NA | TRBV28 | CASSLRRNTDTQYF | TGTGCCAGCAGTTTACGGCGGAACACAGATACGCAGTATTTT
TRBJ2-5 | NA | TRBD1 | TRBV2 | CASSESTGRQETQYF | TGTGCCAGCAGTGAATCGACAGGGCGACAAGAGACCCAGTACTTC
TRBJ2-2 | few | NA | TRBV7-8 | CASSLFTGVIGELFF | TGTGCCAGCAGCTTATTTACAGGCGTGATAGGGGAGCTGTTTTTT
TRBJ2-2 | NA | NA | TRBV9 | CASTRNTGELFF | TGTGCCAGCACCAGAAACACCGGGGAGCTGTTTTTT
TRBJ2-7 | NA | NA | TRBV6-6 | CASSSFRGEQYF | TGTGCCAGCAGTTCATTCCGGGGTGAGCAGTACTTC
TRBJ2-7 | many | NA | TRBV5-1 | CASSLDFYEQYF | TGCGCCAGCAGCTTGGATTTCTACGAGCAGTACTTC
TRBJ1-1 | NA | NA | TRBV7-2 | CASSLESGGTEAFF | TGTGCCAGCAGCTTAGAATCCGGGGGCACTGAAGCTTTCTTT
TRBJ1-2 | NA | NA | TRBV7-9 | CASSLSGGYTF | TGTGCCAGCAGCTTAAGTGGGGGCTACACCTTC
TRBJ2-7 | NA | TRBD2 | TRBV11-1 | CASSLAGGPYEQYF | TGTGCCAGCAGCTTAGCGGGAGGGCCTTACGAGCAGTACTTC
TRBJ2-1 | few | TRBD2 | TRBV4-2 | CASSQSVAGGNEQFF | TGTGCCAGCAGCCAGAGCGTAGCGGGAGGGAATGAGCAGTTCTTC
TRBJ2-3 | NA | NA | TRBV7-2 | CASSREIVDTQYF | TGTGCCAGCAGCAGAGAGATTGTAGATACGCAGTATTTT
TRBJ2-1 | NA | NA | TRBV27 | CASSVGRAREQFF | TGTGCCAGCAGTGTGGGCCGCGCCCGTGAGCAGTTCTTC
TRBJ2-4 | NA | TRBD2 | TRBV7-2 | CASSFYHSSGGDIQYF | TGTGCCAGCAGCTTCTACCATTCTAGCGGAGGGGACATTCAGTACTTC
TRBJ2-3 | NA | TRBD2 | TRBV7-8 | CASSSSNLAEGTDTQYF | TGTGCCAGCAGCTCCTCAAACCTAGCGGAGGGCACAGATACGCAGTATTTT
TRBJ1-1 | NA | NA | TRBV20-1 | CSATRETEAFF | TGCAGTGCTACCCGTGAGACTGAAGCTTTCTTT
TRBJ2-7 | NA | TRBD1 | TRBV18 | CASSRGASGQGAYEQYF | TGTGCCAGCTCACGAGGTGCCTCGGGCCAGGGGGCCTACGAGCAGTACTTC
TRBJ2-1 | few | TRBD2 | TRBV18 | CASSPRGSGRALSYNEQFF | TGTGCCAGCTCACCACGGGGTAGCGGGAGGGCCCTCTCCTACAATGAGCAGTTCTTC
TRBJ2-5 | NA | NA | TRBV2 | CASKYQETQYF | TGTGCCAGCAAGTACCAAGAGACCCAGTACTTC
TRBJ2-1 | NA | TRBD2 | TRBV11-3 | CASSGTSGNEQFF | TGTGCCAGCAGCGGGACTAGCGGCAATGAGCAGTTCTTC
TRBJ2-1 | few | NA | TRBV4-3 | CASSKDHYNEQFF | TGCGCCAGCAGCAAAGACCATTACAATGAGCAGTTCTTC
TRBJ2-5 | once | TRBD2 | TRBV5-1 | CASSLSGRGSTETQYF | TGCGCCAGCAGCCTTAGCGGGAGGGGATCTACGGAGACCCAGTACTTC
TRBJ2-5 | NA | NA | TRBV14 | CASSRGQETQYF | TGTGCCAGCAGTAGGGGGCAAGAGACCCAGTACTTC
TRBJ2-2 | few | NA | TRBV6-1 | CASSPGSTGELFF | TGTGCCAGCAGTCCGGGGTCCACCGGGGAGCTGTTTTTT
TRBJ2-3 | few | NA | TRBV7-3 | CASSFGGGYSTDTQYF | TGTGCCAGCAGCTTCGGAGGCGGATATAGCACAGATACGCAGTATTTT
TRBJ2-5 | few | NA | TRBV7-9 | CASSLSVAATKETQYF | TGTGCCAGCAGCTTATCGGTGGCGGCGACAAAAGAGACCCAGTACTTC
TRBJ1-1 | few | NA | TRBV4-2 | CASSQVMTQGNTEAFF | TGTGCCAGCAGCCAAGTTATGACCCAGGGGAACACTGAAGCTTTCTTT